These 20 T cell receptor beta chains originate from one sample sequenced in a study of shared clonotypes between healthy human individuals. Using immunoSEQ multiplex PCR, the repertoire was profiled, and TCRdb retains in-frame clones only, with some absent. The table shows about 1.5 million clones, with around 98% occurring only once. The specimen was naive CD4+ T cells sorted from blood. Subset denoted: CD45RA+ positively selected. The receptor set was obtained from a man aged 30 to 45 in good health.

The rearrangement links TRBV11-2 to TRBJ2-7; TRBD2 might be the D (6 bases). The CDR3 is 15 amino acids. V was clipped by 8 bases and J by 4 bases, with 21 bases between them. Germline loops: CDR1 SGHAT, CDR2 FQNNGV. CDR3 sequence (DNA): TGTGCCAGCTTCCGTTTGGGGGGAAGATGGTACGAGCAGTACTTC. Protein sequence: CASFRLGGRWYEQYF.

The DNA of the CDR3 is TGTGCCAGCAGTGAACAGGGGGCTGGTGGCTACACCTTC. Amino acid sequence: CASSEQGAGGYTF. V and J are TRBV6-1 and TRBJ1-2; 8 bases line up with TRBD1. Germline trimming cut 2 bases from V and 7 bases from J; bases unmatched to any gene: 3. The CDR3 covers 13 residues. Looked up from germline, CDR1 is MNHNS and CDR2 is SASEGT.

This chain uses TRBV2 with TRBJ2-3; D gene unclear. The V and J ends lost 6 bases and 3 bases respectively, with 10 bases between them. Germline lookup yields CDR1 SNHLY and CDR2 FYNNEI. This CDR3 has 13 amino acids. Written as DNA, the CDR3 is TGTGCCAGCAGGGTCGGATTTACAGATACGCAGTATTTT. Its translation is CASRVGFTDTQYF.

V usage is TRBV10-3 and J usage is TRBJ2-2; a weak D match, TRBD1 (6 bases). Germline values: CDR1 ENHRY, CDR2 SYGVKD. The CDR3 sequence is 15 residues long. Trimming cost V 2 bases and J 6 bases, with 13 bases left between them. The CDR3 protein is CAISELGAKSGELFF. The DNA of the CDR3 is TGTGCCATCAGTGAGCTGGGGGCGAAGTCCGGGGAGCTGTTTTTT.

This clone was detected once. The J gene is TRBJ1-1, the V gene TRBV5-4; D possibly corresponds to TRBD1 (6 bases). Germline loops: CDR1 SGHNT, CDR2 YYREEE (reference sequence). V lost 4 bases and J lost 4, with 17 bases in between. This CDR3 spans 15 amino acids. CDR3 sequence reads: CASSPGGQRRTEAFF. The CDR3 DNA follows: TGTGCCAGCAGCCCGGGGGGCCAGCGGCGCACTGAAGCTTTCTTT.

The chain uses TRBV10-3 and TRBJ2-7; TRBD1 matches at 10 bases. V dropped 3 bases and J dropped 5; count of bases not matched to a gene: 7. The CDR3 loop spans 15 amino acids. Germline CDR1 reads ENHRY; CDR2 reads SYGVKD. CDR3 protein: CAISDPGTGDHEQYF. The CDR3 DNA reads TGTGCCATCAGTGACCCTGGGACAGGGGACCACGAGCAGTACTTC.

The J gene is TRBJ2-3, the V gene TRBV28; TRBD2 aligns across 13 bases. This CDR3 comprises 21 residues. CDR1 is MDHEN, CDR2 SYDVKM, per germline. V gave up 2 bases and J gave up 2 bases; unmatched junction bases: 16. CDR3 region: CASSLGARGLAGTGVTDTQYF. In DNA form, the CDR3 reads TGTGCCAGCAGTTTAGGGGCCCGGGGACTAGCGGGGACGGGAGTCACAGATACGCAGTATTTT.

The V and J genes are TRBV5-1 and TRBJ2-1, with 8 bases that match TRBD2. CDR1 and CDR2 (germline): SGHRS, YFSETQ. The CDR3 length is 15 residues. The ends lost 2 bases at V and 4 bases at J; junction bases unmatched: 5. The chain's CDR3 is CASSFSGSIYNEQFF. The DNA of the CDR3 is TGCGCCAGCAGCTTCAGCGGGAGTATATACAATGAGCAGTTCTTC.

This rearrangement joins TRBV15 to TRBJ1-1; unclear D gene. CDR1 is LNHNV and CDR2 is YYDKDF in the germline V gene (reference sequence). This CDR3 is 19 amino acids long. V lost 3 bases to trimming and J lost 1 base, with 24 bases between them. The CDR3 protein is CATSRTPNMTSRSNTEAFF. In DNA form, the CDR3 reads TGTGCCACCAGCAGGACACCCAACATGACGAGCCGTTCGAACACTGAAGCTTTCTTT.

This clone is a singleton in its sample. The chain uses TRBV28 and TRBJ2-7; TRBD2 might be the D (5 bases). The V gene's germline CDR1 is MDHEN and CDR2 SYDVKM. Trimming pared 3 bases from V and 6 bases from J, leaving 15 bases between. The CDR3 sequence is 14 residues long. In nucleotides, the CDR3 is TGTGCCAGCAGTTTTACGGGAATTTCGGTCGAGCAGTACTTC. This translates into CASSFTGISVEQYF. The full variable domain, with the rest looked up from reference TRBV28 and TRBJ2-7, is DVKVTQSSRYLVKRTGEKVFLECVQDMDHENMFWYRQDPGLGLRLIYFSYDVKMKEKGDIPEGYSVSREKKERFSLILESASTNQTSMYLCASSFTGISVEQYFGPGTRLTVT.

The J gene is TRBJ2-2, the V gene TRBV19, with D perhaps TRBD2 (5 bases). The germline gives CDR1 LNHDA, CDR2 SQIVND (reference sequence). Between the trimmed V and J ends, which lost 3 bases and 2 bases, there was a span of 10 bases. This CDR3 has 15 residues. The DNA for the CDR3 is TGTGCCAGTAGTATCCCCAGCGGAAACACCGGGGAGCTGTTTTTT. Translation gives CASSIPSGNTGELFF.

This chain uses TRBV5-1 with TRBJ2-5; 10 bases fit TRBD2. The CDR3 extends over 16 amino acids. V shed 0 bases, J shed 4 bases, and the junction held 6 bases outside the gene matches. CDR1 is SGHRS and CDR2 is YFSETQ in the germline V gene. This CDR3 reads CASSLGLAGGIETQYF. CDR3 sequence (DNA): TGCGCCAGCAGCTTGGGATTAGCGGGAGGTATAGAGACCCAGTACTTC.

The chain carries TRBV5-1 and TRBJ2-7; TRBD1 agrees at 9 bases. CDR3 length equals 13 residues. Trimming took 4 bases from V and 3 from J; bases not matched to a gene: 2. Germline V gene sequence: CDR1 SGHRS, CDR2 YFSETQ. This CDR3 reads CASSADRGYEQYF. DNA of the CDR3: TGCGCCAGCAGCGCGGACAGGGGCTACGAGCAGTACTTC.

This chain links TRBV30 with TRBJ2-3; the D gene is possibly TRBD1 (5 bases). Germline assignment: CDR1 GTSNPN and CDR2 SVGIG (reference sequence). V was shortened by 4 bases and J by 3 bases, with 11 bases between the two germline ends. The CDR3 contains 13 residues. The CDR3 loop is CAWMVKGTDTQYF. The CDR3, as DNA: TGTGCCTGGATGGTGAAGGGGACAGATACGCAGTATTTT.

V is TRBV5-1 and J is TRBJ2-7; 10 bases fit TRBD1. The CDR3 loop spans 14 amino acids. Germline V gives CDR1 SGHRS, CDR2 YFSETQ. V gave up 4 bases and J gave up 6 bases; unmatched junction bases: 7. This CDR3 reads CASSPTGGEGEQYF. The CDR3 coding sequence is TGCGCCAGCAGCCCGACAGGGGGCGAAGGCGAGCAGTACTTC.

About this clone: The same CDR3 arises from other DNA sequences in this sample as well. This chain connects TRBV15 to TRBJ2-7; D remains unclear. The V end was cut by 1 base, the J end by 0 bases, with 7 bases between. The CDR3 loop spans 14 amino acids. Germline V gene sequence: CDR1 LNHNV, CDR2 YYDKDF (reference sequence). CDR3 nucleotides: TGTGCCACCAGCAGAGGTTCGGGCTCCTACGAGCAGTACTTC. It encodes CATSRGSGSYEQYF.

The V call is TRBV4-1, the J call TRBJ2-7; unclear D gene. Trimming removed 2 bases at V and 0 bases at J, with 17 bases between. Per germline, CDR1 MGHRA and CDR2 YSYEKL. CDR3 length: 17 residues. The CDR3 DNA sequence: TGCGCCAGCAGCCAAAATCCTAAGATCCCTCCCTCCTACGAGCAGTACTTC. Amino acid sequence: CASSQNPKIPPSYEQYF.

This clone was counted once. The V gene is TRBV28, the J gene TRBJ2-5, with TRBD2 identical over 7 bases. Unmatched junction bases numbered 10, after V lost 6 bases and J lost 3 bases. The CDR3 runs 15 residues. Germline assignment: CDR1 MDHEN and CDR2 SYDVKM. CDR3 residues: CASRAPGGGKETQYF. The CDR3 DNA follows: TGTGCCAGCAGGGCCCCGGGGGGTGGAAAAGAGACCCAGTACTTC.

The chain is built from TRBV2 and TRBJ1-5; TRBD1 is a possible D gene (6 bases). This CDR3 is 13 amino acids long. Looked up from germline, CDR1 is SNHLY and CDR2 is FYNNEI. The V gene lost 3 bases and the J gene lost 10 bases, with 13 bases spanning the gap. The CDR3 spells CASSERGARPQHF. In nucleotides, the CDR3 is TGTGCCAGCAGTGAGCGGGGGGCCCGACCCCAGCATTTT.

The V call is TRBV7-9, the J call TRBJ1-5, with D unresolved. Trimming removed 1 base at V and 0 bases at J, with 10 bases between. This CDR3 comprises 16 residues. In germline, CDR1 is SEHNR, CDR2 FQNEAQ (reference sequence). The CDR3 here is CASSLVWQYSNQPQHF. CDR3 bases: TGTGCCAGCAGCTTAGTCTGGCAGTATAGCAATCAGCCCCAGCATTTT.